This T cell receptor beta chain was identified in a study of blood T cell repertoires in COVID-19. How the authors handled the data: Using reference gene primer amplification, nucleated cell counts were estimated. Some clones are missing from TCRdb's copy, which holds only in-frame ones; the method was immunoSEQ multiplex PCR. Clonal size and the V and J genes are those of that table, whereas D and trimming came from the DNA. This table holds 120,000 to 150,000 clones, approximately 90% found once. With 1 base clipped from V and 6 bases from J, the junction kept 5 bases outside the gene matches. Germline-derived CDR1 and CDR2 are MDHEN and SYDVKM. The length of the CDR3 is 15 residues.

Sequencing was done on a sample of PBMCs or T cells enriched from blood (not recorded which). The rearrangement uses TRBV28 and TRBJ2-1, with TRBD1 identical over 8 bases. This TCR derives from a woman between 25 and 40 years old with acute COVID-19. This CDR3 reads CASSLLQGEINEQFF. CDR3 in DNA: TGTGCCAGCAGTTTATTACAGGGGGAAATCAATGAGCAGTTCTTC.